This T cell receptor (beta chain) derives from a study of glioma-infiltrating T cells after dendritic cell vaccination. Study-level findings and limits: No direct clonality-survival link was found; a diverse polyclonal response may matter.

For this clone: Its target is not known.

Amplification used 60 V beta primers and 13 J beta primers. Data came from immunoSEQ multiplex PCR; TCRdb stores just in-frame clones and leaves some out. The table shows 55,000 to 75,000 clones, with roughly 83% occurring only once. The CDR3 covers 16 residues. Germline CDR1 is SGHAT and CDR2 is FQNNGV. Trimming took off 6 bases at V and 0 bases at J, with 12 bases between the two ends. Indicated time point: after dendritic cell vaccination, including at tumor progression/relapse. None of the glioblastoma patients had an isocitrate dehydrogenase mutation. PBMC sampling occurred before vaccination, two weeks after the third dose, and at progression.

V gene TRBV11-2 combines with J gene TRBJ1-6; D not resolved. The sequence was collected from a human donor with glioblastoma. The sample consisted of blood, taken after dendritic cell vaccination. CDR3 coding DNA: TGTGCCAGCAGTCCACTAAGGAGCTCCTATAATTCACCCCTCCACTTT. It is translated as CASSPLRSSYNSPLHF.